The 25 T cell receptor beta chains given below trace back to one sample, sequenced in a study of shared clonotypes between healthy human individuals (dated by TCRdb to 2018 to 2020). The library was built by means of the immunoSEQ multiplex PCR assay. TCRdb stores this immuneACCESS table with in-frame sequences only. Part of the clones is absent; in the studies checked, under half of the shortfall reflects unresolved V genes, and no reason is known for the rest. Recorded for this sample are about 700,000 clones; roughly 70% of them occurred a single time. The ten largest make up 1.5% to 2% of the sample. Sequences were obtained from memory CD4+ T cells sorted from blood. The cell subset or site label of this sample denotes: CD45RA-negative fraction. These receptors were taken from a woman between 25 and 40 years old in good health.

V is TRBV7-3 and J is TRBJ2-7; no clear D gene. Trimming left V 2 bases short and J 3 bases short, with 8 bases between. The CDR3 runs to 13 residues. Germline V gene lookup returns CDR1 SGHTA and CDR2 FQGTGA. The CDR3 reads CASSLGRSYEQYF. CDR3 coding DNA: TGTGCCAGCAGCTTAGGACGGAGCTACGAGCAGTACTTC.

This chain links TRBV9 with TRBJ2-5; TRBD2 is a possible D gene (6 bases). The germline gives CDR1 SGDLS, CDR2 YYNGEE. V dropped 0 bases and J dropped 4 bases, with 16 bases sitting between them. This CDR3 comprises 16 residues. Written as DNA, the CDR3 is TGTGCCAGCAGCGTAGCCACGGGTACTAGCTTAGAGACCCAGTACTTC. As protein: CASSVATGTSLETQYF.

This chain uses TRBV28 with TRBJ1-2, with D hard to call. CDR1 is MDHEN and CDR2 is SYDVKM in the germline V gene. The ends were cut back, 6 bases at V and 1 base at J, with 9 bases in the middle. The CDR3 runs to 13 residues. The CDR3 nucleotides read TGTGCCAGCAGACCAACGGGTAACTATGGCTACACCTTC. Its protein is CASRPTGNYGYTF.

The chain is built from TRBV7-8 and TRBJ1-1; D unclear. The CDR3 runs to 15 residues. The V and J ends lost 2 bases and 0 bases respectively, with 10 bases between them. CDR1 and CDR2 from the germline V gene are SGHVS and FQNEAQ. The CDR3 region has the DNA TGTGCCAGCAGCTTAACTGGGATCCTGAACACTGAAGCTTTCTTT. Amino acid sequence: CASSLTGILNTEAFF.

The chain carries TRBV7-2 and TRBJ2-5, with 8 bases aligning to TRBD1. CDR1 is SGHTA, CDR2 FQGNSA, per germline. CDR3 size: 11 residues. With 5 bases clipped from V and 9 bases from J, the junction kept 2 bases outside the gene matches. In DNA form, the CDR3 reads TGTGCCAGCAGCCCACAGGGGGCCCAGTACTTC. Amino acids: CASSPQGAQYF.

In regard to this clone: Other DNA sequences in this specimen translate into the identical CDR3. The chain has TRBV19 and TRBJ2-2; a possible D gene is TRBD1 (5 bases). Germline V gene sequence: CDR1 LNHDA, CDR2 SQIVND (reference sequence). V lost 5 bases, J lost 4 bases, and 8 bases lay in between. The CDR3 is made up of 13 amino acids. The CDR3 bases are TGTGCCAGTAGTCAGGGATTCACCGGGGAGCTGTTTTTT. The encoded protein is CASSQGFTGELFF.

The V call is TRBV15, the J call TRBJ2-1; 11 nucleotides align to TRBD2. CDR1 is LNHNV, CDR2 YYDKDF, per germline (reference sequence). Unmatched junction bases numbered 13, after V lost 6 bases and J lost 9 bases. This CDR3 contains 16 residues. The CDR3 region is CATRAGGLAGGGEQFF. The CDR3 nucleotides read TGTGCCACCAGAGCAGGAGGGCTAGCGGGAGGAGGTGAGCAGTTCTTC.

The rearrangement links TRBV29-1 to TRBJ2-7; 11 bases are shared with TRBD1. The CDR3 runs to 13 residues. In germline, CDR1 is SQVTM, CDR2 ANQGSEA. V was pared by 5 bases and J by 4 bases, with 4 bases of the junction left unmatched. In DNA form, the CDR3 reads TGCAGCGTTCTGGGACAGGGGGAATACGAGCAGTACTTC. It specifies CSVLGQGEYEQYF.

For the CDR3, the DNA is TGCAGCGTGGACAGAGAACAAGAGACCCAGTACTTC. This gives the protein CSVDREQETQYF. V and J are TRBV29-1 and TRBJ2-5; weak D call: TRBD1 (6 bases). In germline, CDR1 is SQVTM, CDR2 ANQGSEA. The CDR3 runs to 12 residues. V was pared by 6 bases and J by 2 bases, with 10 bases between.

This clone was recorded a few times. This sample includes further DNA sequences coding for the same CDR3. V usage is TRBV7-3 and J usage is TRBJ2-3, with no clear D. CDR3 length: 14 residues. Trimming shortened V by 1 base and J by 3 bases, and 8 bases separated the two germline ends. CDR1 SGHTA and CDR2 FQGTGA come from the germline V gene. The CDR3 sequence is CASSLKGSTDTQYF. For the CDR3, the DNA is TGTGCCAGCAGCTTAAAAGGGTCAACAGATACGCAGTATTTT.

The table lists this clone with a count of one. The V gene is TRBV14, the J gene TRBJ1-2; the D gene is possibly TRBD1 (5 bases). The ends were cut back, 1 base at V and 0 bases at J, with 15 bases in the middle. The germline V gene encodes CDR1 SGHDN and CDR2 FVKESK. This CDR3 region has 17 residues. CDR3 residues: CASSQGKGAASNYGYTF. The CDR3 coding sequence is TGTGCCAGCAGCCAAGGGAAAGGGGCAGCATCTAACTATGGCTACACCTTC.

The CDR3 spells CASSYDGGRVGETQYF. The CDR3 DNA follows: TGTGCCAGCAGTTACGACGGGGGGAGGGTCGGGGAGACCCAGTACTTC. This sequence joins TRBV6-5 and TRBJ2-5; 7 nucleotides match TRBD2. The V and J ends lost 2 bases and 5 bases, in that order; junction bases with no gene match: 11. The CDR3 is 16 amino acids. Germline V gives CDR1 MNHEY, CDR2 SVGAGI.

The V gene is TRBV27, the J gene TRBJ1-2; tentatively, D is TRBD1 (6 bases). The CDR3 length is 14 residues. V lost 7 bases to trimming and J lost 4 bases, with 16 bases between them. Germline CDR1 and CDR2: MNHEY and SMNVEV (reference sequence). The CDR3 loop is CASMRVGQSYGYTF. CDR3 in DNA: TGTGCCAGCATGAGGGTGGGACAATCCTATGGCTACACCTTC.

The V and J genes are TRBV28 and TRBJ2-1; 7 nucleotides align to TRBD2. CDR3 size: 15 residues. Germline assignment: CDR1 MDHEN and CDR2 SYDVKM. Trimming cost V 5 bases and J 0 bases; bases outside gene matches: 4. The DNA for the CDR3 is TGTGCCAGCAGTCCCATAGCGGGCTCCTACAATGAGCAGTTCTTC. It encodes CASSPIAGSYNEQFF.

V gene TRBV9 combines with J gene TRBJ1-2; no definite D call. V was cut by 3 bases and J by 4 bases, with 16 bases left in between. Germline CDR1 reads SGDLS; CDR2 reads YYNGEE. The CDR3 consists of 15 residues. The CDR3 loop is CASSAEEGPLYGYTF. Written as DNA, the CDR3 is TGTGCCAGCAGCGCAGAGGAGGGCCCCCTCTATGGCTACACCTTC.

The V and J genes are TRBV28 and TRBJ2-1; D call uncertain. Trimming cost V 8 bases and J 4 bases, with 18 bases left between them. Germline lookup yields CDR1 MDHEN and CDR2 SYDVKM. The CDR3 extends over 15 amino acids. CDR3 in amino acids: CASRSQSGPYNEQFF. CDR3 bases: TGTGCCAGCCGCTCCCAGTCTGGTCCATACAATGAGCAGTTCTTC.

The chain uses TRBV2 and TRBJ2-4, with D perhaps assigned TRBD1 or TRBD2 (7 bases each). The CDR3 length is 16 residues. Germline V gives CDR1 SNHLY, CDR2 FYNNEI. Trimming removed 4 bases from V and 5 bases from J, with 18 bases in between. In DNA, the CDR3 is TGTGCCAGCAGTGCCCATCAGGGGGGGATACAAAACATTCAGTACTTC. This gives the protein CASSAHQGGIQNIQYF. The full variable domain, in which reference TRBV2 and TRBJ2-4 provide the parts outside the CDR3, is EPEVTQTPSHQVTQMGQEVILRCVPISNHLYFYWYRQILGQKVEFLVSFYNNEISEKSEIFDDQFSVERPDGSNFTLKIRSTKLEDSAMYFCASSAHQGGIQNIQYFGAGTRLSVL.

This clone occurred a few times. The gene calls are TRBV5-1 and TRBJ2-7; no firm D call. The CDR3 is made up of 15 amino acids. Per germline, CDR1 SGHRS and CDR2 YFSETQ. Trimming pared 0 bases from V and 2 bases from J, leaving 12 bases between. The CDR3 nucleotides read TGCGCCAGCAGCTTGGACGGCAGATCTACCTACGAGCAGTACTTC. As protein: CASSLDGRSTYEQYF.

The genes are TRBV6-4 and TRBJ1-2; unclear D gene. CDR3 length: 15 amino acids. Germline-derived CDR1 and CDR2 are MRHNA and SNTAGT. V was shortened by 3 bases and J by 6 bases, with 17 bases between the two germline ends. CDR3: CASSETGLGRDGYTF. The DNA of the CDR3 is TGTGCCAGCAGTGAAACGGGTCTTGGTCGGGATGGCTACACCTTC.

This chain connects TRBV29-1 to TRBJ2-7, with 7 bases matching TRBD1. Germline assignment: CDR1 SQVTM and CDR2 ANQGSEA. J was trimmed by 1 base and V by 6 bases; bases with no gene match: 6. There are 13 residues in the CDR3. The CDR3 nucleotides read TGCAGCGTCAGGGGACAGACTTCCTACGAGCAGTACTTC. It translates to CSVRGQTSYEQYF.

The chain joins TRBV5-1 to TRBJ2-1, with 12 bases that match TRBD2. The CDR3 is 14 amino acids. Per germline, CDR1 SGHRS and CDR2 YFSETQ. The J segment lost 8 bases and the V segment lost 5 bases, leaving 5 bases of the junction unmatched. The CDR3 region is CASRRLAGVDEQFF. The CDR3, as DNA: TGCGCCAGCAGGCGACTAGCGGGAGTCGATGAGCAGTTCTTC. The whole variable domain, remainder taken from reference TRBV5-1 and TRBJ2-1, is KAGVTQTPRYLIKTRGQQVTLSCSPISGHRSVSWYQQTPGQGLQFLFEYFSETQRNKGNFPGRFSGRQFSNSRSEMNVSTLELGDSALYLCASRRLAGVDEQFFGPGTRLTVL.

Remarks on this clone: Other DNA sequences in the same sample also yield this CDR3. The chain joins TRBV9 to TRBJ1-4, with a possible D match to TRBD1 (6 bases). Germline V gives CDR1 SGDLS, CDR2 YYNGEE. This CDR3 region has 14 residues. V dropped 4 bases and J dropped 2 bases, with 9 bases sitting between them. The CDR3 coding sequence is TGTGCCAGCAGCCTAGGGGGGACTAATGAAAAACTGTTTTTT. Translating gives CASSLGGTNEKLFF.

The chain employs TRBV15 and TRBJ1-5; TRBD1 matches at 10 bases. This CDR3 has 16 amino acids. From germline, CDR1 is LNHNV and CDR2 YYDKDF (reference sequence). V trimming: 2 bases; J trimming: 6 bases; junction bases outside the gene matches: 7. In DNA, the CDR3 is TGTGCCACCAGCAGACCGGACAGGGGGAGAAGTCAGCCCCAGCATTTT. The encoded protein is CATSRPDRGRSQPQHF. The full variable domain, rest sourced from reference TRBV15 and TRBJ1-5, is DAMVIQNPRYQVTQFGKPVTLSCSQTLNHNVMYWYQQKSSQAPKLLFHYYDKDFNNEADTPDNFQSRRPNTSFCFLDIRSPGLGDTAMYLCATSRPDRGRSQPQHFGDGTRLSIL.

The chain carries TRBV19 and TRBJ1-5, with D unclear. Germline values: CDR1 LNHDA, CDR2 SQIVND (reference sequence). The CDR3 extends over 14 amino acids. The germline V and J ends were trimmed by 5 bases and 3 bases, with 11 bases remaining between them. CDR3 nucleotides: TGTGCCAGTAGTCCCCGGGCAGACAATCAGCCCCAGCATTTT. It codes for CASSPRADNQPQHF.

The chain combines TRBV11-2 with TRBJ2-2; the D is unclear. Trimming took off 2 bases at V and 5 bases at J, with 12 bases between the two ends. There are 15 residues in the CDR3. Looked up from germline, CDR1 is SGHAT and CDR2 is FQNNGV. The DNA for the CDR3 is TGTGCCAGCAGCTTACGCCCCTGGGGTACCGGGGAGCTGTTTTTT. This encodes CASSLRPWGTGELFF. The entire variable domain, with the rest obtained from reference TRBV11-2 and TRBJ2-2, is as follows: EAGVAQSPRYKIIEKRQSVAFWCNPISGHATLYWYQQILGQGPKLLIQFQNNGVVDDSQLPKDRFSAERLKGVDSTLKIQPAKLEDSAVYLCASSLRPWGTGELFFGEGSRLTVL.